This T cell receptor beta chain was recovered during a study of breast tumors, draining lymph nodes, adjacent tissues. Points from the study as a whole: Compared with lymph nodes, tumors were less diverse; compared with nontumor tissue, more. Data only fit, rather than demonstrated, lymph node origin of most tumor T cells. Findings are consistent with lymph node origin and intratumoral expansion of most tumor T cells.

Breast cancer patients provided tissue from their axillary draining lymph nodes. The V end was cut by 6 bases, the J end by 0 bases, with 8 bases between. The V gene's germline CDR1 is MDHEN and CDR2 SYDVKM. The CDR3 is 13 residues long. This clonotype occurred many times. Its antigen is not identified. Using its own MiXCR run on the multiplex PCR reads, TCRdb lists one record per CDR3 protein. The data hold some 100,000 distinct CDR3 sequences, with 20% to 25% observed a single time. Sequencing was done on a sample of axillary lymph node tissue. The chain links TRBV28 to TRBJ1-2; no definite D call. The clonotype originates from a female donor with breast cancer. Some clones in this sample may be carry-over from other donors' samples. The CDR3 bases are TGTGCCAGCAGGACTGAGACTAACTATGGCTACACCTTC. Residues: CASRTETNYGYTF.